In this sample, the clone carrying this TCR beta chain turned up once. This record belongs to a study of CD8 T cells in Susac syndrome. Trimming shortened V by 4 bases and J by 4 bases, and 10 bases separated the two germline ends. Germline CDR1 SGHVS, CDR2 FNYEAQ. CDR3 length: 13 residues. It was with random hexamers that roughly 0.5 to 1 ug RNA was reverse transcribed. TCRdb reanalysed the immunoSEQ multiplex PCR reads using MiXCR and keeps one entry per CDR3 protein. The top ten clones hold over 0.1% of a sample with 90,000 to 150,000 distinct CDR3 sequences, around 90% of them seen once. The genes are TRBV7-6 and TRBJ1-1, with unresolved D. The source is a human donor in good health. The sample consisted of CD8+ T cells from PBMCs. The CDR3 sequence is CASSYGESTEAFF. The CDR3 coding sequence is TGTGCCAGCAGCTACGGGGAGTCCACTGAAGCTTTCTTT.